The sequence of this T cell receptor beta chain was determined in a study of CD4 T cells in relation to SARS-CoV-2 and coronaviruses. Clones were read by immunoSEQ multiplex PCR, and TCRdb kept only the in-frame ones, dropping some. The sample comprises roughly 21,000 clones, more than 60% of which are singletons, and about 14% rests with the top ten. Concerning this clone itself: Antigen unknown.

Unexposed donor CD4+ T cells date from about 2011-2018, before the COVID-19 pandemic. After roughly ten days of culture, CD4+ T cells were isolated. This clonotype was obtained from a human donor in good health. The specimen sequenced was CD4+ T cells from PBMCs, cultured in vitro.

The CDR3 reads CASSLTSGNEQFF. CDR3 sequence (DNA): TGTGCCAGCTCGCTTACTAGCGGCAACGAGCAGTTCTTC. This chain connects TRBV18 to TRBJ2-1, with 8 bases aligning to TRBD2. Trimming removed 6 bases from V and 10 bases from J; junction bases left unmatched: 8. This CDR3 spans 13 amino acids. From germline, CDR1 is KGHSH and CDR2 LQKENI. The entire variable domain, with the rest obtained from reference TRBV18 and TRBJ2-1, is as follows: NAGVMQNPRHLVRRRGQEARLRCSPMKGHSHVYWYRQLPEEGLKFMVYLQKENIIDESGMPKERFSAEFPKEGPSILRIQQVVRGDSAAYFCASSLTSGNEQFFGPGTRLTVL.